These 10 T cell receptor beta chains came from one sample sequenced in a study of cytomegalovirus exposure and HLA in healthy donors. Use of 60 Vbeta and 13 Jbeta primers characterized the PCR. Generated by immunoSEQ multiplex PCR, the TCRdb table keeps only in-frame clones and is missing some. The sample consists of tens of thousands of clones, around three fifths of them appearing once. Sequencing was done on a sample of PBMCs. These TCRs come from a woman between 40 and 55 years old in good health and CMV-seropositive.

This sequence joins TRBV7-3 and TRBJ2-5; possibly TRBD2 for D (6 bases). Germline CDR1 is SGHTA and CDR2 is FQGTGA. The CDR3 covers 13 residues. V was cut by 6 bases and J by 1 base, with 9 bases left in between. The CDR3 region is CASSRDSQETQYF. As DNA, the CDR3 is TGTGCCAGCAGTCGGGACTCCCAAGAGACCCAGTACTTC. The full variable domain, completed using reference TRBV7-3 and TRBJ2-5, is GAGVSQTPSNKVTEKGKYVELRCDPISGHTALYWYRQSLGQGPEFLIYFQGTGAADDSGLPNDRFFAVRPEGSVSTLKIQRTERGDSAVYLCASSRDSQETQYFGPGTRLLVL.

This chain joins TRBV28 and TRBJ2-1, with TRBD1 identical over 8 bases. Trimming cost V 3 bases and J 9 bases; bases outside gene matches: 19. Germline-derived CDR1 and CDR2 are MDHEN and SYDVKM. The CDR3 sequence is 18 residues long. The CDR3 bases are TGTGCCAGCAGTTTCGCACTTGGTTCCGGGACAGGTGTACGTGAGCAGTTCTTC. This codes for CASSFALGSGTGVREQFF.

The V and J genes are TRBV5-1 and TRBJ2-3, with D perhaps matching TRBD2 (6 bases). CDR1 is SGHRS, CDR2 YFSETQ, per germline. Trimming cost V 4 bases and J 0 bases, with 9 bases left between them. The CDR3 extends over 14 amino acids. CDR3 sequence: CASSGSGSTDTQYF. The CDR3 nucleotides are TGCGCCAGCAGCGGGAGCGGGAGCACAGATACGCAGTATTTT.

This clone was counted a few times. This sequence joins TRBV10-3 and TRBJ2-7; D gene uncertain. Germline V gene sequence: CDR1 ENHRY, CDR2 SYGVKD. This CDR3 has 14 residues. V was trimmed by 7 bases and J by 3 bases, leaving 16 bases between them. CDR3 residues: CAITRGGENYEQYF. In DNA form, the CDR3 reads TGTGCCATCACCCGAGGTGGAGAGAACTACGAGCAGTACTTC.

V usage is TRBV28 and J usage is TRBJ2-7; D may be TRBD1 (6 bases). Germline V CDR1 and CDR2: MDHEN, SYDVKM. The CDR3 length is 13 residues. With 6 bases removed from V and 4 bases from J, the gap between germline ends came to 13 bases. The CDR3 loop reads CASRPSDSYEQYF. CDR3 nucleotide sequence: TGTGCCAGCAGACCTTCGGACAGTTACGAGCAGTACTTC. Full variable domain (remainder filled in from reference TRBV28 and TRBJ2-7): DVKVTQSSRYLVKRTGEKVFLECVQDMDHENMFWYRQDPGLGLRLIYFSYDVKMKEKGDIPEGYSVSREKKERFSLILESASTNQTSMYLCASRPSDSYEQYFGPGTRLTVT.

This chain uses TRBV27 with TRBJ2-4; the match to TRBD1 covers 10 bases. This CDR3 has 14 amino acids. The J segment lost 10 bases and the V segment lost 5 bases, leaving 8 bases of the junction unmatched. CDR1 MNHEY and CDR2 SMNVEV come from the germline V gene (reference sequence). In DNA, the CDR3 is TGTGCCAGCAGTGACCGGGACAGGGGTGGAATTCAGTACTTC. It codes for CASSDRDRGGIQYF.

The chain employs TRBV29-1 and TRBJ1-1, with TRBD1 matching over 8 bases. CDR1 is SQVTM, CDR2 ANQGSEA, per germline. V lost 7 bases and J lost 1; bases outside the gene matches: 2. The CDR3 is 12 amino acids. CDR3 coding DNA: TGCAGCGGGGGACAGGAGAACACTGAAGCTTTCTTT. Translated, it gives CSGGQENTEAFF.

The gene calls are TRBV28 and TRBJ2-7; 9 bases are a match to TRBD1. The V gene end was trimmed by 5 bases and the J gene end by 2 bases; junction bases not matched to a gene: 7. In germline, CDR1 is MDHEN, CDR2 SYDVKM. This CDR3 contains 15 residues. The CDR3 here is CASSTPGQGTYEQYF. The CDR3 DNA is TGTGCCAGCAGTACCCCGGGACAGGGTACCTACGAGCAGTACTTC.

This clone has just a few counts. The chain's CDR3 is CASSFHDRGNGYTF. CDR3 bases: TGTGCCAGCAGTTTCCACGACAGGGGGAATGGCTACACCTTC. This rearrangement joins TRBV28 to TRBJ1-2; TRBD1 agrees at 9 bases. Per the germline V gene, CDR1 is MDHEN and CDR2 is SYDVKM. The CDR3 consists of 14 residues. Germline trimming cut 3 bases from V and 6 bases from J; bases unmatched to any gene: 5.

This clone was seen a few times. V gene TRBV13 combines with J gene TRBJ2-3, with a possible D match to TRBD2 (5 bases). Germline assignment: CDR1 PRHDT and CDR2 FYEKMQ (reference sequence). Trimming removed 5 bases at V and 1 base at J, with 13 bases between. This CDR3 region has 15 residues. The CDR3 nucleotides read TGTGCCAGCAGCGAGGGAGTAAAGGGCACAGATACGCAGTATTTT. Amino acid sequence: CASSEGVKGTDTQYF.